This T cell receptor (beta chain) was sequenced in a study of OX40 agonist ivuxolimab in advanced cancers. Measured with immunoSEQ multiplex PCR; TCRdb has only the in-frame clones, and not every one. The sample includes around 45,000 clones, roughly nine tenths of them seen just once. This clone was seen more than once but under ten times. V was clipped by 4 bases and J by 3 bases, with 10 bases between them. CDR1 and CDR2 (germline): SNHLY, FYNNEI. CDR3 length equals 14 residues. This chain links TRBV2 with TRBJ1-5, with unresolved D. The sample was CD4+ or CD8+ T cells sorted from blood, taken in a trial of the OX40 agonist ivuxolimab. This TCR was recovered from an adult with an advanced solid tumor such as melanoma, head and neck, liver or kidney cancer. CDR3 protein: CASSGGQTNQPQHF. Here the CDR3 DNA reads TGTGCCAGCAGTGGTGGGCAGACCAATCAGCCCCAGCATTTT.